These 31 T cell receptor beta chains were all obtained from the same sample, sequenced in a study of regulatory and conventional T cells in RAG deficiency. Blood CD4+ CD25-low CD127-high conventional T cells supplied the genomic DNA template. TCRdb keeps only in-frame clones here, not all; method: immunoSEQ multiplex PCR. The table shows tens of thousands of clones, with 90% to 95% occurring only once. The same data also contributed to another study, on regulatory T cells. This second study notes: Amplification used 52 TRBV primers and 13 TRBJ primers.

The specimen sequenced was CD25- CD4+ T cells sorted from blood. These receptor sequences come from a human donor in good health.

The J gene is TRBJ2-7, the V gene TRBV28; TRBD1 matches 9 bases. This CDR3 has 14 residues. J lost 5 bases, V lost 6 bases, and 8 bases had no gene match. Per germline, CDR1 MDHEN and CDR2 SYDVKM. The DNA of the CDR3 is TGTGCCAGCAGCGGGACAGGGAGGGTTGACGAGCAGTACTTC. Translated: CASSGTGRVDEQYF.

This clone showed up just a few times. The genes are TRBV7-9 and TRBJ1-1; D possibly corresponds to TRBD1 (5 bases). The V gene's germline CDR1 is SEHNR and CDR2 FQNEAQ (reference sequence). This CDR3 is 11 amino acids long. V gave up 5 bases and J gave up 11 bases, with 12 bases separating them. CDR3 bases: TGTGCCAGCAGCGCCCAGGGTGGTGCTTTCTTT. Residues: CASSAQGGAFF.

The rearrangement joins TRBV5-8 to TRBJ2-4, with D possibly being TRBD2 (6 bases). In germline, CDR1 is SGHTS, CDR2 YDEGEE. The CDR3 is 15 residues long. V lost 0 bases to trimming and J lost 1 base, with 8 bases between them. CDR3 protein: CASSLERGAKNIQYF. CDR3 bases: TGTGCCAGCAGCTTGGAACGGGGGGCCAAAAACATTCAGTACTTC.

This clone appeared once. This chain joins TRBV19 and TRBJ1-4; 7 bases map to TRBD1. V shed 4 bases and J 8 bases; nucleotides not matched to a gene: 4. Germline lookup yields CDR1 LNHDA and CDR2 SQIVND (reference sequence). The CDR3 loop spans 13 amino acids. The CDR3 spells CASSRTGEEKLFF. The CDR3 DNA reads TGTGCCAGTAGTAGGACAGGAGAAGAAAAACTGTTTTTT.

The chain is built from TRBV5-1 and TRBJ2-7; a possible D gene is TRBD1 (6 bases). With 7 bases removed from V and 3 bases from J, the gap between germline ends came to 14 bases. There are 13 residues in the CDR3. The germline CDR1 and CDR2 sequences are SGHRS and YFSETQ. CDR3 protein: CASAPGTYYEQYF. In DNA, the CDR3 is TGCGCCAGCGCCCCCGGGACATACTACGAGCAGTACTTC.

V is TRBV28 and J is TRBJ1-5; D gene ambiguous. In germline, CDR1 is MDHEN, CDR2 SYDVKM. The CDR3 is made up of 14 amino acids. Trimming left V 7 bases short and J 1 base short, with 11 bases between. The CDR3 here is CASMEGGSNQPQHF. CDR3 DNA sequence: TGTGCCAGCATGGAGGGAGGGAGCAATCAGCCCCAGCATTTT.

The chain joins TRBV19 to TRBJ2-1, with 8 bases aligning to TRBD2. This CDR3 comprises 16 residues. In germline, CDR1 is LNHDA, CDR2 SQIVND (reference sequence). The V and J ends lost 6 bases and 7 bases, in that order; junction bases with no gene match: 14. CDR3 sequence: CASRMYGTSGGNEQFF. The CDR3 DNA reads TGTGCCAGTAGGATGTACGGGACTAGTGGGGGGAATGAGCAGTTCTTC.

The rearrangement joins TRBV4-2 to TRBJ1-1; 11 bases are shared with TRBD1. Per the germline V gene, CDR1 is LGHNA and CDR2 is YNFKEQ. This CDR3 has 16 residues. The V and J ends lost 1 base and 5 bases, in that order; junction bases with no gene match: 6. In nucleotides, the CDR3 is TGTGCCAGCAGCCAAGTGGACAGGGGGCCGAGGACTGAAGCTTTCTTT. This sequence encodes CASSQVDRGPRTEAFF.

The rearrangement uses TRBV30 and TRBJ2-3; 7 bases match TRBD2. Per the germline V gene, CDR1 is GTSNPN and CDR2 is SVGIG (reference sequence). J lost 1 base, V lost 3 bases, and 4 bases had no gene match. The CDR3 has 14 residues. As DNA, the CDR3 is TGTGCCTGGAGGGAAGCGGGGCGCACAGATACGCAGTATTTT. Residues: CAWREAGRTDTQYF.

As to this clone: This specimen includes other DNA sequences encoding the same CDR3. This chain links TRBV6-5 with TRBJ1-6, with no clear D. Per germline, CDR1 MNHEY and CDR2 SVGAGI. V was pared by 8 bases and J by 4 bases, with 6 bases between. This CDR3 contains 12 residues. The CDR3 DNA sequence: TGTGCCAGCGGCTCGTATAATTCACCCCTCCACTTT. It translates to CASGSYNSPLHF.

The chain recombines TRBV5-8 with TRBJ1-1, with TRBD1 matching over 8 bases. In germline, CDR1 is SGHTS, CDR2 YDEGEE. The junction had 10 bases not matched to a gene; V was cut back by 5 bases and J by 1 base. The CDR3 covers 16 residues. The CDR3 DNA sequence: TGTGCCAGCAGTTCTAGCCCCGGGACAGGGAACACTGAAGCTTTCTTT. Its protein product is CASSSSPGTGNTEAFF.

The CDR3 DNA reads TGTGCCAGCTCACCACTGGGGCAAGATCGACTTAACTATGGCTACACCTTC. Its translation is CASSPLGQDRLNYGYTF. The chain combines TRBV18 with TRBJ1-2; D may be TRBD1 (5 bases). The CDR3 runs to 17 residues. Between the trimmed V and J ends, which lost 1 base and 1 base, there was a span of 16 bases. CDR1 and CDR2 (germline): KGHSH, LQKENI.

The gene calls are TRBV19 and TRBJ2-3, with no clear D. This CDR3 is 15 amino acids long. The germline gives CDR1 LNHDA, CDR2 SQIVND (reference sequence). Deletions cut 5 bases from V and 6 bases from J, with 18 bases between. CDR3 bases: TGTGCCAGTAGTGCCAATCCCGGGTCCCAGGATACGCAGTATTTT. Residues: CASSANPGSQDTQYF.

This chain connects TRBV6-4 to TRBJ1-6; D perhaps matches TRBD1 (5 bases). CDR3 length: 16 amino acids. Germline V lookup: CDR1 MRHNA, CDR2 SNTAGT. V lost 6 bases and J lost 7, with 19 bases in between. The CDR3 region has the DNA TGTGCCAGCAGACCGACTTCCGGGACTGAGAATTCACCCCTCCACTTT. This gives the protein CASRPTSGTENSPLHF.

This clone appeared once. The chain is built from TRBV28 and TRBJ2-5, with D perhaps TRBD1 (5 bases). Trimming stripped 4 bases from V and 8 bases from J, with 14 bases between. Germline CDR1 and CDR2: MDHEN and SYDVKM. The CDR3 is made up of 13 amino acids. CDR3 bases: TGTGCCAGCAGTTCGGGCCCAGGGAAAACCCAGTACTTC. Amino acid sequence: CASSSGPGKTQYF.

The CDR3 DNA sequence: TGCGCCAGCAGCTTGCCCCGGGACAGTCGTTTCTCCGAGCAGTACTTC. This codes for CASSLPRDSRFSEQYF. The chain combines TRBV5-1 with TRBJ2-7; TRBD1 aligns across 7 bases. The CDR3 covers 16 residues. Per the germline V gene, CDR1 is SGHRS and CDR2 is YFSETQ. The J segment lost 6 bases and the V segment lost 1 base, leaving 13 bases of the junction unmatched.

CDR3 coding DNA: TGTGCCAGCAGTGCCTATCTTGGGGGGGGATCGGCCACTGAAGCTTTCTTT. Protein sequence: CASSAYLGGGSATEAFF. The chain uses TRBV25-1 and TRBJ1-1, with D possibly being TRBD1 (5 bases). Germline assignment: CDR1 MGHDK and CDR2 SYGVNS. The CDR3 totals 17 residues. V gave up 4 bases and J gave up 4 bases, with 22 bases separating them.

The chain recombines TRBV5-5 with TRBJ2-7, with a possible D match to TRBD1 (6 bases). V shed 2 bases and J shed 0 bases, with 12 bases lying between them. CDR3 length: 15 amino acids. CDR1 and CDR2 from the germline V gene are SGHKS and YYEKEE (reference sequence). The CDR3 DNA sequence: TGTGCCAGCAGCTTTACCGGACAGCACTCCTACGAGCAGTACTTC. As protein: CASSFTGQHSYEQYF.

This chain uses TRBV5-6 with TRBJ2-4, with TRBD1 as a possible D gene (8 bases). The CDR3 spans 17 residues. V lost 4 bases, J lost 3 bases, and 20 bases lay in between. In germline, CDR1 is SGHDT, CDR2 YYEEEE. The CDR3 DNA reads TGTGCCAGCAGCACGAGGACAGGGAGGGTGAGCAAAAACATTCAGTACTTC. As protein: CASSTRTGRVSKNIQYF. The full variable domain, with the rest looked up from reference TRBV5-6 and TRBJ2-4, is DAGVTQSPTHLIKTRGQQVTLRCSPKSGHDTVSWYQQALGQGPQFIFQYYEEEERQRGNFPDRFSGHQFPNYSSELNVNALLLGDSALYLCASSTRTGRVSKNIQYFGAGTRLSVL.

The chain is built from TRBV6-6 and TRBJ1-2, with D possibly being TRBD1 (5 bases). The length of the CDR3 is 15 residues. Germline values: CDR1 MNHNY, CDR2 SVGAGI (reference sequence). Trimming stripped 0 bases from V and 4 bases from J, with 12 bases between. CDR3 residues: CASSYSAGPPYGYTF. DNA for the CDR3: TGTGCCAGCAGTTACTCTGCAGGGCCCCCCTATGGCTACACCTTC.

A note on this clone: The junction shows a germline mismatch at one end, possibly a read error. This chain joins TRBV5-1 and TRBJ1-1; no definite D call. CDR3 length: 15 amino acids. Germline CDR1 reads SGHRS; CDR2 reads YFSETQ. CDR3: CASSLVAGMNAEAFF. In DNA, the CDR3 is TGCGCCAGCAGCTTGGTTGCGGGGATGAACGCTGAAGCTTTCTTT.

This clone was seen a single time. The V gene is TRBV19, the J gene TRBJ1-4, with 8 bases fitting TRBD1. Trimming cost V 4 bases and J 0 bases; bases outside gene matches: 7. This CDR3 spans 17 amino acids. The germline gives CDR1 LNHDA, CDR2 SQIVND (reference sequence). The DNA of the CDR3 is TGTGCCAGTAGTACTCCGGGACAGGCCGCAACTAATGAAAAACTGTTTTTT. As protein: CASSTPGQAATNEKLFF.

The CDR3 loop reads CASSTMTSFYSYEQYF. The CDR3 DNA sequence: TGTGCCAGTAGTACCATGACTAGCTTCTACTCCTACGAGCAGTACTTC. The rearrangement joins TRBV25-1 to TRBJ2-7; the match to TRBD2 covers 7 bases. Trimming at V came to 9 bases and at J to 0 bases, leaving 14 bases not matched to a gene. This CDR3 spans 16 amino acids. From germline, CDR1 is MGHDK and CDR2 SYGVNS.

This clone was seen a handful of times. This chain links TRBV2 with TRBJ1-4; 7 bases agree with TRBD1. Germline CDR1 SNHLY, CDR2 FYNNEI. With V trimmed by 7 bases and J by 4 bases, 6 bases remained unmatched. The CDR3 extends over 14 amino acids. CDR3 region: CASTPDRLNEKLFF. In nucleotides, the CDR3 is TGTGCCAGCACCCCGGACAGGCTTAATGAAAAACTGTTTTTT.

In nucleotides, the CDR3 is TGTGCCAGCAGCTTAGGAGGAGGGGTAGTCGAGCAGTACTTC. This sequence encodes CASSLGGGVVEQYF. J is TRBJ2-7 and V is TRBV7-2, with D possibly TRBD2 on 6 matching bases. Germline values: CDR1 SGHTA, CDR2 FQGNSA. Deletions cut 1 base from V and 6 bases from J, with 13 bases between. The CDR3 has 14 residues.

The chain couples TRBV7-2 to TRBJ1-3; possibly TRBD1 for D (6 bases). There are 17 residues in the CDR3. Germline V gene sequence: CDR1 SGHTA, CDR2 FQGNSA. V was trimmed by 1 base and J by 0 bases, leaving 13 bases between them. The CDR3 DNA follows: TGTGCCAGCAGCTTAGTAGGGGGACAATTCTCTGGAAACACCATATATTTT. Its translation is CASSLVGGQFSGNTIYF.

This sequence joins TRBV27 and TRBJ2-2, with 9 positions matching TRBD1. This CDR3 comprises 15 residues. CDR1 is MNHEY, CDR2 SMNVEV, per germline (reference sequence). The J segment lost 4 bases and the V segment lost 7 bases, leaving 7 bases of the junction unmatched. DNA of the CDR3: TGTGCCAGCAAGCCGAAACAGGGGGCCACCGGGGAGCTGTTTTTT. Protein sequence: CASKPKQGATGELFF.

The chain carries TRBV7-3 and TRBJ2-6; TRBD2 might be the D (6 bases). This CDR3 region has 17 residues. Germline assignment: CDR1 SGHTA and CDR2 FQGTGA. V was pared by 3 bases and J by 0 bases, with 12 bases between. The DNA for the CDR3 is TGTGCCAGCAGCTTGTTCGGGGGAGGCTCTGGGGCCAACGTCCTGACTTTC. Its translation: CASSLFGGGSGANVLTF.

Here the CDR3 DNA reads TGTGCCATCTCTAGCGGGGGGCGGGGGAACACAGATACGCAGTATTTT. Translating it yields CAISSGGRGNTDTQYF. The chain links TRBV5-4 to TRBJ2-3; TRBD2 matches at 11 bases. Germline CDR1 is SGHNT and CDR2 is YYREEE (reference sequence). The CDR3 runs to 16 residues. With V trimmed by 9 bases and J by 2 bases, 11 bases remained unmatched.

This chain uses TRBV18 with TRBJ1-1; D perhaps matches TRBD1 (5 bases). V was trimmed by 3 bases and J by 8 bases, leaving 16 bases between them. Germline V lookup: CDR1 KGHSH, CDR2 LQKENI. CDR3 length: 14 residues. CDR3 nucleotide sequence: TGTGCCAGCTCACCCGTTGGGGGGGTTGCGGAAGCTTTCTTT. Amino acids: CASSPVGGVAEAFF.

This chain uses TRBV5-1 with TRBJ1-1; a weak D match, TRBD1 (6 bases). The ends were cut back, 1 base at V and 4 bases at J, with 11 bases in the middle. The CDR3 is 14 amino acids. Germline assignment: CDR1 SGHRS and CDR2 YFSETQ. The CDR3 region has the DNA TGCGCCAGCAGCTTGTCAGGGGATGGCACTGAAGCTTTCTTT. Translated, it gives CASSLSGDGTEAFF. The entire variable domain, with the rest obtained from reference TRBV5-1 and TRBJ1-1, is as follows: KAGVTQTPRYLIKTRGQQVTLSCSPISGHRSVSWYQQTPGQGLQFLFEYFSETQRNKGNFPGRFSGRQFSNSRSEMNVSTLELGDSALYLCASSLSGDGTEAFFGQGTRLTVV.